These T cell receptor beta chains were read from a single sample in a study of cytomegalovirus exposure and HLA in healthy donors. Here immunoSEQ multiplex PCR was the method, and the copy in TCRdb shows in-frame clones only, minus some. Of approximately 190,000 clones in the sample, roughly 87% were seen once. Sequences were obtained from PBMCs. These TCRs come from a boy aged 2-15 years in good health and CMV-seronegative. CDR3s include the opening cysteine and the closing phenylalanine or tryptophan. The D gene is left open where the match is weak. Size values are once, few and many counts, or a class for expanded clones, and some rows have none.

J gene,clone size,CDR3 length,D gene,V gene,CDR3 protein,CDR3 DNA
TRBJ2-1,once,13,TRBD1,TRBV28,CASSQTGGFEQFF,TGTGCCAGCAGTCAGACAGGGGGCTTTGAGCAGTTCTTC
TRBJ1-1,once,17,TRBD1,TRBV5-1,CASSVTGTGGGKTEAFF,TGCGCCAGCAGCGTCACCGGGACAGGGGGCGGAAAGACTGAAGCTTTCTTT
TRBJ1-6,.,18,.,TRBV7-8,CASSLATGGIRTISPLHF,TGTGCCAGCAGCTTAGCGACCGGAGGGATTAGGACCATTTCACCCCTCCACTTT
TRBJ1-2,.,15,.,TRBV19,CASSVGQRANYGYTF,TGTGCCAGTAGTGTCGGACAGAGAGCTAACTATGGCTACACCTTC
TRBJ2-7,.,17,TRBD1,TRBV5-1,CASSSGRGTGKFYEQYF,TGCGCCAGCAGCTCGGGGCGCGGGACAGGGAAATTCTACGAGCAGTACTTC
TRBJ1-3,.,15,TRBD1,TRBV28,CASSSPRDRGNTIYF,TGTGCCAGCAGTTCCCCTCGGGACAGGGGAAACACCATATATTTT
TRBJ2-2,.,14,.,TRBV27,CASSLFRGTGELFF,TGTGCCAGCAGTTTATTTCGGGGGACCGGGGAGCTGTTTTTT
TRBJ1-5,.,17,.,TRBV28,CASSSSHTRHSNQPQHF,TGTGCCAGCAGTTCCTCCCACACAAGACATAGCAATCAGCCCCAGCATTTT
TRBJ1-1,.,14,TRBD1,TRBV2,CASRNWDRNTEAFF,TGTGCCAGCAGAAATTGGGACAGAAACACTGAAGCTTTCTTT
TRBJ2-3,.,13,.,TRBV7-9,CASSPYMRGTQYF,TGTGCCAGCAGCCCCTATATGCGAGGTACGCAGTATTTT